Described below is a single T cell receptor (beta chain) sequence and its context. The antigen is not known. These data are taken from a study of cytomegalovirus exposure and HLA in healthy donors. This CDR3 is built from 12 residues. V gave up 6 bases and J gave up 7 bases, with 12 bases separating them. The germline gives CDR1 MNHNS, CDR2 SASEGT. Study-level points and caveats: According to the study, 160 or so TCR beta chains were cytomegalovirus-associated.

The PCR had 60 Vbeta and 13 Jbeta primers. Clones were sequenced by immunoSEQ multiplex PCR, and TCRdb holds only the in-frame ones, with some missing. Here the sample spans more than 120,000 clones, 78% being singletons. This clonotype was obtained from a woman in her forties in good health and CMV-seropositive. Sequencing was done on a sample of PBMCs. This chain links TRBV6-1 with TRBJ1-1; D ambiguous. CDR3 protein: CASRGSGGEAFF. The CDR3 region has the DNA TGTGCCAGCAGGGGGTCGGGAGGTGAAGCTTTCTTT.